Given below is one TCR beta chain in context. Its antigen is still unknown. The V gene lost 6 bases and the J gene lost 1 base, with 12 bases spanning the gap. The germline gives CDR1 MDHEN, CDR2 SYDVKM. The CDR3 consists of 15 residues. Unique molecular identifiers were incorporated during preparation of the TCRbeta library. TCRdb processed the PCR reads anew with MiXCR; each CDR3 protein has one entry. Among more than 120,000 distinct CDR3 sequences, 8.5% to 10% were seen once, and the ten largest hold roughly 18%. This entry belongs to a study of T-cell reconstitution after alpha-beta-depleted transplantation in children. Study-wide findings and caveats: By about two months after transplant, alpha-beta T cells reportedly arose from several hundred graft clones that had expanded. Recipient T cells and thymic progenitors that survived were the source of the high TCRbeta diversity seen at day 60 in some patients. One year post-transplant, T-cell counts and diversity were largely derived from T cells produced anew.

Sample: PBMCs, mostly from graft donor cells, taken 180 days after TCRalphabeta/CD19-depleted stem cell transplant. The receptor was isolated from a female patient aged 2-9 years who had a stem cell transplant for congenital amegakaryocytic thrombocytopenia, so the T cells may come from the graft donor. The V call is TRBV28, the J call TRBJ1-4, with D perhaps matching TRBD1 (6 bases). The CDR3 DNA follows: TGTGCCAGCAGACCACAGGGAGGAACTAATGAAAAACTGTTTTTT. Translated, it gives CASRPQGGTNEKLFF.